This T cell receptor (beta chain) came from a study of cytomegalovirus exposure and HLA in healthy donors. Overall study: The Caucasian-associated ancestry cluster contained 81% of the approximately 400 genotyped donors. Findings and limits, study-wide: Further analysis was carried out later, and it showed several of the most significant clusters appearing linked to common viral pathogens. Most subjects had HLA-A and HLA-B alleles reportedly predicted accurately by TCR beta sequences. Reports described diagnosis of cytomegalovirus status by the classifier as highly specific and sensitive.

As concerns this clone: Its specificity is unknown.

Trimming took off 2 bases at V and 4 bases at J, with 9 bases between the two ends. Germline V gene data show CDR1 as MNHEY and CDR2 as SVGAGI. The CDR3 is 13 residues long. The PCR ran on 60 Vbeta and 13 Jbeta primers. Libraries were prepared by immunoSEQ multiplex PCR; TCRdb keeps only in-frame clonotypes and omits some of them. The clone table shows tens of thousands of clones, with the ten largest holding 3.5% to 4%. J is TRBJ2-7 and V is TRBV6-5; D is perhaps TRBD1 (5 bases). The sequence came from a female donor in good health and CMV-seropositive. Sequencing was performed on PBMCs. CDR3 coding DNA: TGTGCCAGCAGTTACGACAGACAGTACGAGCAGTACTTC. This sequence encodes CASSYDRQYEQYF.